This is a list of T cell receptor beta chains from one sample in a study of shared clonotypes between healthy human individuals. TCRdb's table, derived via immunoSEQ multiplex PCR, lists solely in-frame clones and lacks some. This table has 700,000 or so clones, roughly 78% appearing once. Sequences were obtained from memory CD4+ T cells sorted from blood. Every receptor here comes from a woman in her twenties or thirties in good health. The CDR3 runs from the conserved cysteine through the conserved F or W. The order of the fields is clone size, J gene, D gene, V gene, CDR3 DNA, CDR3 protein. The D gene is left open where the match is weak. Part of the rows lack a size; the others show once, few, many or a class for expanded clones.

NA,TRBJ2-7,TRBD2,TRBV19,TGTGCCAGTAGTATACAGCGGGAGTCCTACGAGCAGTACTTC,CASSIQRESYEQYF
NA,TRBJ1-1,NA,TRBV6-5,TGTGCCAGCAGTAGTCTTTCTGAAGCTTTCTTT,CASSSLSEAFF
NA,TRBJ2-7,NA,TRBV28,TGTGCCAGCAGTTCTGTTGCGCACGCATCCTACGAGCAGTACTTC,CASSSVAHASYEQYF
NA,TRBJ2-2,NA,TRBV2,TGTGCCAGCAGGCCTAAGGTGGTTACCGGGGAGCTGTTTTTT,CASRPKVVTGELFF
NA,TRBJ1-1,NA,TRBV7-2,TGTGCCAGCAGCTTAGCCAGGAACACTGAAGCTTTCTTT,CASSLARNTEAFF
few,TRBJ1-5,TRBD1,TRBV7-3,TGTGCCAGCAGCCTCACAGGGGGTCGGAATCAGCCCCAGCATTTT,CASSLTGGRNQPQHF
NA,TRBJ1-5,NA,TRBV28,TGTGCCAGCACTACCGGCGCAAGTAGGCAGCCCCAGCATTTT,CASTTGASRQPQHF
NA,TRBJ1-4,NA,TRBV28,TGTGCCAGCAGGAAAAACAGGGATAATGAAAAACTGTTTTTT,CASRKNRDNEKLFF
NA,TRBJ2-7,NA,TRBV11-3,TGTGCCAGCAGCTTAGGTCGCGGCCGGGACGAGCAGTACTTC,CASSLGRGRDEQYF
few,TRBJ2-7,NA,TRBV6-1,TGTGCCAGCAGTTGGGGCTACGAGCAGTACTTC,CASSWGYEQYF
NA,TRBJ2-2,NA,TRBV9,TGTGCCAGCAGCCCGGGACCCCGGCAGCTGTTTTTT,CASSPGPRQLFF
NA,TRBJ2-6,TRBD2,TRBV7-2,TGTGCCAGCAGCTTTTCTAGCGGGCCCGGGGCCAACGTCCTGACTTTC,CASSFSSGPGANVLTF
NA,TRBJ1-4,NA,TRBV29-1,TGCAGCGTTGAATCCCCAACTAATGAAAAACTGTTTTTT,CSVESPTNEKLFF
NA,TRBJ2-7,NA,TRBV7-9,TGTGCCAGCAGCTTAGAGGTCGAGCAGTACTTC,CASSLEVEQYF
few,TRBJ1-2,NA,TRBV20-1,TGCAGTGCTAGCATCTATGGCTACACCTTC,CSASIYGYTF
NA,TRBJ2-6,NA,TRBV11-2,TGTGCCAGCACCCTCACCGGTGGCTCTGGGGCCAACGTCCTGACTTTC,CASTLTGGSGANVLTF
NA,TRBJ2-4,NA,TRBV7-9,TGTGCCAGCAGCTCCGGAGGATTAGCCAAAAACATTCAGTACTTC,CASSSGGLAKNIQYF
NA,TRBJ1-1,TRBD1,TRBV6-5,TGTGCCAGCAGTTCCGGGACAGGGGGGTGGAGTACTGAAGCTTTCTTT,CASSSGTGGWSTEAFF
NA,TRBJ1-1,TRBD1,TRBV28,TGTGCCAGCAGGGCGGCAGGGGGCTGGACTGAAGCTTTCTTT,CASRAAGGWTEAFF
NA,TRBJ2-3,NA,TRBV7-3,TGTGCCAGCAGCTCGTGGGCGGGCGGAGATACGCAGTATTTT,CASSSWAGGDTQYF
few,TRBJ1-3,NA,TRBV13,TGTGCCAGCAGCAAAGGAACCCCTTCGGCGGGAAACACCATATATTTT,CASSKGTPSAGNTIYF
many,TRBJ2-5,TRBD2,TRBV4-2,TGTGCCAGCAGCCAAGTCCCCCGACTAGCGGGAGACGTTGAGACCCAGTACTTC,CASSQVPRLAGDVETQYF